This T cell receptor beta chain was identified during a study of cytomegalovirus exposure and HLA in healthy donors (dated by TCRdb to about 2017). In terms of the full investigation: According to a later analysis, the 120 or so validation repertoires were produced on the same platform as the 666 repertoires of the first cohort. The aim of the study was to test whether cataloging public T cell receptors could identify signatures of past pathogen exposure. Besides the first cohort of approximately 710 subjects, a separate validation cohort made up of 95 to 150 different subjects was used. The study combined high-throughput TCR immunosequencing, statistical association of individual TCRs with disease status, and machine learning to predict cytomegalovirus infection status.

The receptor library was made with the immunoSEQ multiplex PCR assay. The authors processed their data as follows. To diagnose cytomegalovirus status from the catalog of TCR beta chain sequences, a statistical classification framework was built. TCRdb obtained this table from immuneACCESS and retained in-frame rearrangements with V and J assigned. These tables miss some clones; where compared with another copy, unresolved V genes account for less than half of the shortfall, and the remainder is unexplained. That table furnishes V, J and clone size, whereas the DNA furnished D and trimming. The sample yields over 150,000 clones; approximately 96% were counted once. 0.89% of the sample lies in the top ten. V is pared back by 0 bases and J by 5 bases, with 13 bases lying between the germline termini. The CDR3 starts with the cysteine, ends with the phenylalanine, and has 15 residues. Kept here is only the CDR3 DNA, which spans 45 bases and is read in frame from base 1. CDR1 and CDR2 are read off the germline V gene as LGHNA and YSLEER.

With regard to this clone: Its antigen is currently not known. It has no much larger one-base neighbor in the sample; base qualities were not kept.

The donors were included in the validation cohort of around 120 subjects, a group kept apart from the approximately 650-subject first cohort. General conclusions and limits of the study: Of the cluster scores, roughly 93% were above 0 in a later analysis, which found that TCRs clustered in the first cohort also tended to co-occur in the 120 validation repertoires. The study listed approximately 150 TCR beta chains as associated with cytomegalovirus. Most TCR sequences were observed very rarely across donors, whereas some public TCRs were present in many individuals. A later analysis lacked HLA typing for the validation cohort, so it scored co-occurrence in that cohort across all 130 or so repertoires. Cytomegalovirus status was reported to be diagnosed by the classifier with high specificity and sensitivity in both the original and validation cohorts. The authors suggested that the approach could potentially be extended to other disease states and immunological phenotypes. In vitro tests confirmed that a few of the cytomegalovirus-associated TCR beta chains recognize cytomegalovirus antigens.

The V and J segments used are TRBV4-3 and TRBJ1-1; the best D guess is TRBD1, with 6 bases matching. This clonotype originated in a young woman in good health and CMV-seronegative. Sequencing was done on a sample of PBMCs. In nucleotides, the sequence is TGCGCCAGCAGCCAAGAAACAGGGCGCGATACTGAAGCTTTCTTT. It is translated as CASSQETGRDTEAFF.